These 29 T cell receptor beta chains originate from one sample sequenced in a study of early T cells in non-severe SARS-CoV-2 infection. TCRdb independently ran MiXCR on the 5' RACE reads; one entry per CDR3 protein. The table has tens of thousands of distinct CDR3 sequences, approximately 10% seen once. What was sequenced was whole blood. The origin of the receptors is an adult who was a healthcare worker with PCR-confirmed SARS-CoV-2 infection or an uninfected control (not recorded which).

The chain carries TRBV3-1 and TRBJ1-1; 7 bases are shared with TRBD1. The germline V gene encodes CDR1 LGHDT and CDR2 YNNKEL (reference sequence). The V segment lost 3 bases and the J segment 0 bases; nucleotides outside the gene matches: 4. The CDR3 covers 15 residues. CDR3 sequence: CASSHAGTVNTEAFF. CDR3 DNA: TGTGCCAGCAGCCACGCCGGGACAGTGAACACTGAAGCTTTCTTT.

This clonotype was detected only a few times. The chain links TRBV11-1 to TRBJ2-1; D is perhaps TRBD1 (5 bases). The V gene lost 4 bases and the J gene lost 5 bases, with 12 bases spanning the gap. Germline V gives CDR1 SGHAT, CDR2 FQDESV (reference sequence). The CDR3 runs 14 residues. This CDR3 reads CASSWARGNNEQFF. Written as DNA, the CDR3 is TGTGCCAGCAGCTGGGCTAGGGGAAACAATGAGCAGTTCTTC.

The table lists this clonotype with many counts. The chain couples TRBV2 to TRBJ2-4; 7 positions match TRBD1. In germline, CDR1 is SNHLY, CDR2 FYNNEI. With V trimmed by 2 bases and J by 3 bases, 4 bases remained unmatched. This CDR3 spans 15 amino acids. This CDR3 is CASSERGPNKNIQYF. DNA for the CDR3: TGTGCCAGCAGTGAAAGGGGGCCCAACAAAAACATTCAGTACTTC. The full variable domain, its missing parts supplied by reference TRBV2 and TRBJ2-4, is EPEVTQTPSHQVTQMGQEVILRCVPISNHLYFYWYRQILGQKVEFLVSFYNNEISEKSEIFDDQFSVERPDGSNFTLKIRSTKLEDSAMYFCASSERGPNKNIQYFGAGTRLSVL.

The chain carries TRBV4-2 and TRBJ2-7, with D perhaps TRBD2 (6 bases). Germline V lookup: CDR1 LGHNA, CDR2 YNFKEQ. The CDR3 sequence is 16 residues long. Trimming took off 0 bases at V and 2 bases at J, with 14 bases between the two ends. In DNA, the CDR3 is TGTGCCAGCAGCCAAGATGCGACGGGAGCCACCTACGAGCAGTACTTC. Translated, it gives CASSQDATGATYEQYF.

This clonotype was recorded a few times. The chain is built from TRBV10-3 and TRBJ1-5; the D is unclear. Germline CDR1 is ENHRY and CDR2 is SYGVKD. This CDR3 has 13 residues. Trimming pared 6 bases from V and 0 bases from J, leaving 6 bases between. CDR3 in amino acids: CAISADSNQPQHF. CDR3 DNA: TGTGCCATCAGCGCAGATAGCAATCAGCCCCAGCATTTT.

This clonotype was seen a handful of times. The chain is built from TRBV12-3 or TRBV12-4 and TRBJ1-5, with D possibly being TRBD1 (5 bases). V lost 5 bases and J 4 bases, leaving 15 bases between the germline ends. This CDR3 is 15 amino acids long. The CDR3 DNA reads TGTGCCAGCAGTCCCCTCCGGGGGGGAAATCAGCCCCAGCATTTT. It yields the protein CASSPLRGGNQPQHF.

J is TRBJ1-2 and V is TRBV28; D may be TRBD1 (5 bases). The V end lost 8 bases, the J end lost 6 bases, and 13 bases lay between the germline ends. Germline V CDR1 and CDR2: MDHEN, SYDVKM. The CDR3 contains 12 residues. This chain's CDR3 is CASQQGGDGYTF. DNA for the CDR3: TGTGCCAGCCAGCAGGGAGGGGATGGCTACACCTTC.

This chain joins TRBV18 and TRBJ2-3; TRBD1 agrees at 9 bases. Germline loops: CDR1 KGHSH, CDR2 LQKENI. Germline trimming cut 6 bases from V and 0 bases from J; bases unmatched to any gene: 10. This CDR3 region has 17 residues. For the CDR3, the DNA is TGTGCCAGCTCCGGGCCAAACAGGGGGCTTAGCACAGATACGCAGTATTTT. Translated: CASSGPNRGLSTDTQYF.

The chain joins TRBV29-1 to TRBJ2-7; 9 bases match TRBD1. CDR1 and CDR2 from the germline V gene are SQVTM and ANQGSEA. The CDR3 is 12 residues long. The J segment lost 1 base and the V segment lost 7 bases, leaving 2 bases of the junction unmatched. The CDR3 sequence is CSAGTGSYEQYF. The CDR3 DNA reads TGCAGCGCTGGGACAGGGTCCTACGAGCAGTACTTC.

The V and J genes are TRBV7-2 and TRBJ2-2, with a weak D call TRBD1 (5 bases). Trimming left V 4 bases short and J 9 bases short, with 12 bases between. CDR3 size: 13 residues. CDR1 and CDR2 (germline): SGHTA, FQGNSA. The CDR3 sequence: CASSSAKGWELFF. The DNA for the CDR3 is TGTGCCAGCAGCTCCGCAAAGGGGTGGGAGCTGTTTTTT.

This clonotype showed up many times. The chain links TRBV12-2 to TRBJ2-5; the table's D call TRBD2 went unverified against the DNA. TRBV12-2 is a known pseudogene. CDR3 length equals 21 residues. The CDR3 DNA reads TGTGCAAGTCGCTTAGATAATTTACCTGGGCAGGGACTCCCCGGAGGTGAGACCCAGTACTTC. Its translation: CASRLDNLPGQGLPGGETQYF.

This clonotype has only a few counts. This chain uses TRBV12-3 or TRBV12-4 with TRBJ1-1; the D gene is possibly TRBD1 (5 bases). V lost 2 bases, J lost 8 bases, and 9 bases lay in between. The CDR3 is made up of 12 amino acids. CDR3: CASSLFTGEAFF. In DNA form, the CDR3 reads TGTGCCAGCAGTTTATTTACAGGAGAAGCTTTCTTT.

In this sample, this clonotype turned up a few times. The chain employs TRBV12-3 or TRBV12-4 and TRBJ1-5; D is uncertain. The CDR3 sequence is 12 residues long. Trimming cost V 3 bases and J 7 bases, with 7 bases left between them. The CDR3 sequence: CASSFRPQPQHF. Here the CDR3 DNA reads TGTGCCAGCAGTTTCCGGCCACAGCCCCAGCATTTT.

The V and J genes are TRBV12-3 or TRBV12-4 and TRBJ1-4; D perhaps matches TRBD1 (5 bases). Trimming took 4 bases from V and 7 from J, leaving 13 bases between them. This CDR3 is 14 amino acids long. The CDR3 loop reads CASSWGSLGEKLFF. The CDR3 nucleotides are TGTGCCAGCAGTTGGGGGTCTTTGGGTGAAAAACTGTTTTTT.

Details on this clonotype: This clone may be a read error of a much larger clone one base away. The V and J genes are TRBV27 and TRBJ1-1, with D unclear. V was trimmed by 6 bases and J by 4 bases, leaving 12 bases between them. Germline lookup yields CDR1 MNHEY and CDR2 SMNVEV (reference sequence). The CDR3 is made up of 13 amino acids. The CDR3 DNA sequence: TGTGCCAGCAGACGAATAGGGCCCACTGAAGCTTTCTTT. Protein product: CASRRIGPTEAFF.

The chain employs TRBV14 and TRBJ1-1, with a tentative D call TRBD1 (6 bases). Germline values: CDR1 SGHDN, CDR2 FVKESK. The CDR3 covers 15 residues. V was shortened by 1 base and J by 4 bases, with 13 bases between the two germline ends. The CDR3 nucleotides read TGTGCCAGCAGCCAAGTAAAGGGGGTCAGCACTGAAGCTTTCTTT. It yields the protein CASSQVKGVSTEAFF.

This clonotype was counted at least ten times. The chain has TRBV2 and TRBJ1-4; D not resolved. Trimming removed 6 bases from V and 10 bases from J, with 12 bases in between. The CDR3 consists of 12 residues. Germline V lookup: CDR1 SNHLY, CDR2 FYNNEI. The CDR3, as DNA: TGTGCCAGCAGGGGGTCAGGTTCAAAACTGTTTTTT. It codes for CASRGSGSKLFF.

This clonotype was found many times. The germline gene is not matched at one end of the junction; a read error may be the cause. The rearrangement links TRBV7-2 to TRBJ2-2, with TRBD1 matching over 8 bases. The CDR3 sequence is 16 residues long. Germline V gene sequence: CDR1 SGHTA, CDR2 FQGNSA. CDR3 protein: CASSIAGTGAPGELFF. As DNA, the CDR3 is TGTGCCAGCAGCATAGCCGGGACAGGCGCTCCTGGGGAGCTGTTTTTT.

The V and J genes are TRBV30 and TRBJ2-7; possible D gene TRBD1, 6 bases. V was shortened by 2 bases and J by 2 bases, with 10 bases between the two germline ends. From germline, CDR1 is GTSNPN and CDR2 SVGIG (reference sequence). The CDR3 consists of 13 residues. The CDR3 loop is CAWSPQGTYEQYF. CDR3 sequence (DNA): TGTGCCTGGAGTCCACAGGGTACCTACGAGCAGTACTTC.

The sample holds a few counts of this clonotype. The V and J genes are TRBV20-1 and TRBJ1-5; D is perhaps TRBD1 (5 bases). Germline V gene sequence: CDR1 DFQATT, CDR2 SNEGSKA (reference sequence). The CDR3 consists of 15 residues. The V and J ends lost 5 bases and 0 bases respectively, with 14 bases between them. CDR3 loop: CSAYSGGNSNQPQHF. In DNA, the CDR3 is TGCAGTGCTTACAGCGGGGGAAATAGCAATCAGCCCCAGCATTTT.

V is TRBV11-1 and J is TRBJ2-7, with 7 bases aligning to TRBD1. With 0 bases clipped from V and 4 bases from J, the junction kept 6 bases outside the gene matches. Germline V CDR1 and CDR2: SGHAT, FQDESV (reference sequence). CDR3 size: 15 residues. CDR3 sequence (DNA): TGTGCCAGCAGCTTAGCACAGGGGCCACCTTACGAGCAGTACTTC. Protein product: CASSLAQGPPYEQYF.

The J gene is TRBJ1-1, the V gene TRBV29-1, with 7 nucleotides matching TRBD1. Germline-derived CDR1 and CDR2 are SQVTM and ANQGSEA. The CDR3 covers 14 residues. V shed 1 base, J shed 11 bases, and the junction held 13 bases outside the gene matches. This CDR3 is CSVEAQGQTLGAFF. CDR3 DNA: TGCAGCGTTGAAGCCCAGGGACAGACTCTGGGGGCTTTCTTT.

The rearrangement links TRBV10-3 to TRBJ1-1; the D gene is possibly TRBD1 (5 bases). CDR1 is ENHRY and CDR2 is SYGVKD in the germline V gene. The CDR3 loop spans 15 amino acids. The V gene lost 3 bases and the J gene lost 1 base, with 12 bases spanning the gap. CDR3: CAISDLSQGNTEAFF. The CDR3 DNA reads TGTGCCATCAGTGATTTAAGCCAGGGGAACACTGAAGCTTTCTTT.

This clonotype has at least ten counts. The J gene is TRBJ2-3, the V gene TRBV19; D is unclear. V was clipped by 4 bases and J by 2 bases, with 16 bases between them. CDR3 length equals 16 residues. Germline V gives CDR1 LNHDA, CDR2 SQIVND (reference sequence). In DNA form, the CDR3 reads TGTGCCAGTAGTACTATGGACCAGACCAACACAGATACGCAGTATTTT. Translation: CASSTMDQTNTDTQYF.

This clonotype was picked up one time. CDR3 coding DNA: TGCGCCAGCAGTCCCGCGGACAGCAGTAACTACAATGAGCAGTTCTTC. It translates to CASSPADSSNYNEQFF. The chain combines TRBV5-1 with TRBJ2-1, with D tentatively TRBD1 (6 bases). Looked up from germline, CDR1 is SGHRS and CDR2 is YFSETQ. Trimming stripped 5 bases from V and 3 bases from J, with 18 bases between. The CDR3 spans 16 residues.

This clonotype was seen many times. The CDR3 sequence: CASSESGTGNEKLFF. The DNA for the CDR3 is TGTGCCAGCAGTGAATCCGGGACAGGGAATGAAAAACTGTTTTTT. The chain has TRBV2 and TRBJ1-4; 9 nucleotides agree with TRBD1. The CDR3 is 15 amino acids. Trimming cost V 2 bases and J 5 bases; bases outside gene matches: 3. Looked up from germline, CDR1 is SNHLY and CDR2 is FYNNEI.

This chain links TRBV6-5 with TRBJ2-1; 9 bases align to TRBD2. The CDR3 consists of 15 residues. CDR1 and CDR2 from the germline V gene are MNHEY and SVGAGI. J lost 4 bases, V lost 6 bases, and 7 bases had no gene match. CDR3 in amino acids: CASSLTSGLYNEQFF. The CDR3 coding sequence is TGTGCCAGCAGCCTGACTAGCGGACTATACAATGAGCAGTTCTTC.

The chain joins TRBV30 to TRBJ2-4, with 11 bases identical to TRBD2. The CDR3 has 14 amino acids. The trim removed 4 bases at V and 6 bases at J, leaving 5 bases unmatched. Looked up from germline, CDR1 is GTSNPN and CDR2 is SVGIG (reference sequence). CDR3 sequence reads: CAWTSGGIINIQYF. The CDR3 coding sequence is TGTGCCTGGACTAGCGGGGGGATCATAAACATTCAGTACTTC.

This chain uses TRBV4-1 with TRBJ2-5; D might be TRBD1 (6 bases). The V gene's germline CDR1 is MGHRA and CDR2 YSYEKL. There are 16 residues in the CDR3. The V gene lost 1 base and the J gene lost 5 bases, with 17 bases spanning the gap. DNA of the CDR3: TGCGCCAGCAGCCAAGCATTATACAGGGCGATGGAGACCCAGTACTTC. Its translation: CASSQALYRAMETQYF.